This record looks at one T cell receptor (beta chain) sequence and its context. Its matching antigen is unknown. These data come from a study of regulatory T cells in long-lasting Graves disease. Through Arm-PCR of CDR3 regions and iRepertoire HTBI primers, TCR beta libraries were built. Original processing methods: Overall, samples carried around 68 TRBV and some 15 TRBJ segments. One entry per CDR3 protein results from TCRdb running MiXCR on the multiplex PCR reads. It is TCRdb's table, rather than the study itself, that gives the V and J calls and clone size. The data contain around 500,000 distinct CDR3 sequences, around 12% of them singletons. Study results and caveats: The study found TRBV28, TRBJ1-2 and TRBJ2-5 favored in persistent disease. Graves' patients with persistent disease showed TCR diversity lower than patients newly diagnosed.

Time point specified: newly diagnosed GD, antithyroid drugs for less than 3 months. PBMC-extracted RNA yielded the TCR library. CDR1 and CDR2 from the germline V gene are SGHTA and FQGTGA. The CDR3 runs to 17 residues. V dropped 5 bases and J dropped 6 bases, with 23 bases sitting between them. In addition, the sample was reused for a study of T cells in Graves' hyperthyroidism and ophthalmopathy.

The chain combines TRBV7-3 with TRBJ1-5; D uncertain. The material sequenced was peripheral blood mononuclear cells (PBMCs), taken at new diagnosis, from a patient treated with antithyroid drugs. The sequence derives from a woman in her thirties with Graves disease. The CDR3 sequence is CASSVPLSSTVCQPQHF. The CDR3 DNA follows: TGTGCCAGCAGCGTACCCCTATCGTCGACGGTATGTCAGCCCCAGCATTTT.